Each of the 19 T cell receptor beta chains below was sequenced from the same sample in a study of cytomegalovirus exposure and HLA in healthy donors. PCR employed 60 Vbeta and 13 Jbeta primers. Sequencing used immunoSEQ multiplex PCR; TCRdb keeps in-frame clones, though not all of them. Altogether fewer than 200,000 clones are present, approximately 80% being singletons, with the ten largest covering roughly 4.9%. Specimen: PBMCs. These TCRs come from a woman between 18 and 30 years old in good health and CMV-seropositive.

The CDR3 region has the DNA TGCGCCAGCAGCACGACCCCAACAGTTGGCTACACCTTC. Protein: CASSTTPTVGYTF. This rearrangement joins TRBV5-1 to TRBJ1-2; D unresolved. The CDR3 is 13 residues long. Germline V gives CDR1 SGHRS, CDR2 YFSETQ. V was pared by 4 bases and J by 7 bases, with 14 bases between.

This sequence joins TRBV11-3 and TRBJ2-1; 10 bases are shared with TRBD1. Per germline, CDR1 SGHNT and CDR2 YENEEA. CDR3 length: 16 residues. Trimming cost V 4 bases and J 5 bases; bases outside gene matches: 8. This CDR3 reads CASSSEGTGAHNEQFF. In DNA, the CDR3 is TGTGCCAGCAGCTCCGAAGGGACAGGGGCCCACAATGAGCAGTTCTTC.

This CDR3 reads CASSTVSGNTIYF. The DNA for the CDR3 is TGTGCCAGCAGCACAGTCTCTGGAAACACCATATATTTT. This chain uses TRBV7-9 with TRBJ1-3; D call uncertain. The germline V gene encodes CDR1 SEHNR and CDR2 FQNEAQ (reference sequence). The CDR3 consists of 13 residues. V gave up 5 bases and J gave up 0 bases, with 5 bases separating them.

V usage is TRBV7-3 and J usage is TRBJ2-3, with 8 bases identical to TRBD2. Germline V gene data show CDR1 as SGHTA and CDR2 as FQGTGA. There are 16 residues in the CDR3. Trimming at V came to 0 bases and at J to 4 bases, leaving 6 bases not matched to a gene. CDR3 in DNA: TGTGCCAGCAGCTTAACTGGCGGGGGGCCCGCAGATACGCAGTATTTT. Protein product: CASSLTGGGPADTQYF.

Only a few counts were recorded for this clone. The chain is built from TRBV29-1 and TRBJ1-3; D perhaps matches TRBD1 (6 bases). CDR1 is SQVTM and CDR2 is ANQGSEA in the germline V gene. This CDR3 has 14 amino acids. Trimming removed 6 bases from V and 0 bases from J, with 12 bases in between. The CDR3, as DNA: TGCAGCGTCGAACAGGGCCTCTCTGGAAACACCATATATTTT. This encodes CSVEQGLSGNTIYF.

This chain links TRBV5-1 with TRBJ1-2; D is possibly TRBD1 (6 bases). The CDR3 has 14 residues. Germline CDR1 reads SGHRS; CDR2 reads YFSETQ. The V and J ends lost 1 base and 2 bases respectively, with 9 bases between them. The CDR3 loop reads CASSLYQGNYGYTF. DNA for the CDR3: TGCGCCAGCAGCTTGTACCAGGGGAACTATGGCTACACCTTC. Full variable domain (outside the CDR3, taken from reference TRBV5-1 and TRBJ1-2): KAGVTQTPRYLIKTRGQQVTLSCSPISGHRSVSWYQQTPGQGLQFLFEYFSETQRNKGNFPGRFSGRQFSNSRSEMNVSTLELGDSALYLCASSLYQGNYGYTFGSGTRLTVV.

The V and J genes are TRBV4-1 and TRBJ2-3; 16 bases fit TRBD2. The CDR3 consists of 21 residues. CDR1 is MGHRA and CDR2 is YSYEKL in the germline V gene. Trimming removed 0 bases from V and 4 bases from J; junction bases left unmatched: 13. CDR3 region: CASSQDIVVLGLAGGSDTQYF. The CDR3 DNA reads TGCGCCAGCAGCCAAGATATCGTAGTACTGGGACTAGCGGGGGGGTCAGATACGCAGTATTTT.

The chain joins TRBV27 to TRBJ2-2; tentatively, D is TRBD2 (5 bases). Germline CDR1 reads MNHEY; CDR2 reads SMNVEV (reference sequence). Trimming removed 5 bases from V and 0 bases from J, with 13 bases in between. The CDR3 covers 16 residues. CDR3 amino acids: CASSPLVLSNTGELFF. CDR3 DNA: TGTGCCAGCAGTCCACTAGTGCTTTCGAACACCGGGGAGCTGTTTTTT.

The chain uses TRBV10-2 and TRBJ2-2; 7 bases agree with TRBD1. The germline V gene has CDR1 WSHSY and CDR2 SAAADI. This CDR3 region has 15 residues. After removal of 8 bases from V and 4 bases from J, the junction contained 10 bases not matched to a gene. The CDR3: CASALQGYPTGELFF. CDR3 nucleotides: TGCGCCAGCGCCTTACAGGGGTACCCCACCGGGGAGCTGTTTTTT.

This clone has a single count. The rearrangement links TRBV10-3 to TRBJ2-7; no clear D gene. Between the trimmed V and J ends, which lost 5 bases and 0 bases, there was a span of 8 bases. Germline CDR1 reads ENHRY; CDR2 reads SYGVKD. This CDR3 has 13 amino acids. CDR3 nucleotide sequence: TGTGCCATCAGTCGGCCTAGCTCCTACGAGCAGTACTTC. Translation gives CAISRPSSYEQYF.

On this clone: This sample includes further DNA sequences coding for the same CDR3. The rearrangement links TRBV9 to TRBJ1-4, with no clear D. Germline CDR1 reads SGDLS; CDR2 reads YYNGEE. CDR3 length: 14 amino acids. Deletions cut 0 bases from V and 7 bases from J, with 10 bases between. CDR3: CASSVVAGSEKLFF. CDR3 DNA: TGTGCCAGCAGCGTAGTGGCAGGTAGTGAAAAACTGTTTTTT. Filled out from reference TRBV9 and TRBJ1-4, the complete variable domain reads DSGVTQTPKHLITATGQRVTLRCSPRSGDLSVYWYQQSLDQGLQFLIQYYNGEERAKGNILERFSAQQFPDLHSELNLSSLELGDSALYFCASSVVAGSEKLFFGSGTQLSVL.

The chain links TRBV29-1 to TRBJ2-1; 11 bases are a match to TRBD2. Germline V gene data show CDR1 as SQVTM and CDR2 as ANQGSEA. The CDR3 length is 11 residues. The CDR3 nucleotides read TGCGGGACTAGCGGATACAATGAGCAGTTCTTC. It yields the protein CGTSGYNEQFF.

The V gene is TRBV19, the J gene TRBJ2-2; D gene ambiguous. CDR3 length equals 14 residues. The germline V gene has CDR1 LNHDA and CDR2 SQIVND (reference sequence). Trimming left V 1 base short and J 4 bases short, with 7 bases between. This chain's CDR3 is CASSIAGTTGELFF. CDR3 DNA: TGTGCCAGTAGTATAGCTGGCACCACCGGGGAGCTGTTTTTT.

The chain recombines TRBV21-1 with TRBJ1-2; the table's D call, TRBD1, was not checked against the DNA. TRBV21-1 is recorded as a pseudogene. The CDR3 extends over 17 amino acids. The CDR3 nucleotides are TGTGCCAGCAGCTGGGGGTGGGGGCCCAAGGCCCATTATGGCTACACCTTC. This encodes CASSWGWGPKAHYGYTF.

This clone was found a few times. V usage is TRBV28 and J usage is TRBJ2-2, with TRBD2 as a possible D gene (5 bases). The CDR3 is made up of 13 amino acids. The germline V gene encodes CDR1 MDHEN and CDR2 SYDVKM. The V and J ends lost 7 bases and 4 bases respectively, with 10 bases between them. The CDR3: CASKTRLTGELFF. The CDR3 DNA is TGTGCCAGCAAAACTAGACTCACCGGGGAGCTGTTTTTT. Variable domain in full (rest from reference TRBV28 and TRBJ2-2): DVKVTQSSRYLVKRTGEKVFLECVQDMDHENMFWYRQDPGLGLRLIYFSYDVKMKEKGDIPEGYSVSREKKERFSLILESASTNQTSMYLCASKTRLTGELFFGEGSRLTVL.

This chain's CDR3 is CSVEDPQQGRGYEQYF. Written as DNA, the CDR3 is TGCAGCGTTGAAGACCCCCAACAGGGGAGAGGATACGAGCAGTACTTC. V and J are TRBV29-1 and TRBJ2-7; TRBD1 aligns across 7 bases. V shed 0 bases and J 4 bases; nucleotides not matched to a gene: 12. The CDR3 sequence is 16 residues long. Germline assignment: CDR1 SQVTM and CDR2 ANQGSEA.

The chain employs TRBV7-9 and TRBJ1-3; D possibly corresponds to TRBD1 (5 bases). The germline CDR1 and CDR2 sequences are SEHNR and FQNEAQ (reference sequence). The CDR3 loop spans 16 amino acids. Trimming left V 1 base short and J 4 bases short, with 14 bases between. CDR3 sequence: CASSLDRGVGGNTIYF. CDR3 nucleotides: TGTGCCAGCAGCTTAGATAGGGGTGTAGGCGGAAACACCATATATTTT.

V usage is TRBV13 and J usage is TRBJ2-5, with 8 nucleotides matching TRBD2. The CDR3 totals 14 residues. With 5 bases clipped from V and 5 bases from J, the junction kept 7 bases outside the gene matches. The germline V gene has CDR1 PRHDT and CDR2 FYEKMQ (reference sequence). The CDR3 DNA reads TGTGCCAGCAGCAACCCGGGACTAGAGGAGACCCAGTACTTC. Residues: CASSNPGLEETQYF.

This clone has a single count. The chain joins TRBV4-2 to TRBJ2-7; possibly TRBD1 for D (7 bases). The CDR3 covers 17 residues. CDR1 and CDR2 from the germline V gene are LGHNA and YNFKEQ. Trimming pared 0 bases from V and 0 bases from J, leaving 15 bases between. CDR3 amino acids: CASSQDRQGLFSYEQYF. CDR3 in DNA: TGTGCCAGCAGCCAAGATAGACAGGGACTGTTCTCCTACGAGCAGTACTTC.